This T cell receptor (beta chain) was retrieved from a study of breast tumors, draining lymph nodes, adjacent tissues. Concerning this clonotype: Its antigen is unknown. Compared with germline, one end of the junction differs, possibly owing to a read error.

Samples came from axillary lymph nodes draining the breast cancer. TCRdb itself ran the multiplex PCR reads through MiXCR, one entry per CDR3 protein. This table has approximately 190,000 distinct CDR3 sequences, 31% appearing once. Findings of the study overall: Tumor repertoires ranked between lymph nodes and nontumor tissue in diversity, with V and J gene preferences. Tumor and nontumor repertoires were significantly more similar in luminal-like than in basal-like breast cancer. Data only fit, rather than demonstrated, lymph node origin of most tumor T cells. The data were judged consistent with most tumor T cells coming from lymph node and expanding in tumor.

Germline CDR1 SNHLY, CDR2 FYNNEI. The CDR3 is 13 residues long. The TCR sequence derives from a female donor with breast cancer. Some clones in this sample may be carry-over from other donors' samples. Sequenced material: axillary lymph node tissue. The chain is built from TRBV2 and TRBJ1-6, with D perhaps matching TRBD1 (6 bases). The CDR3 spells CVSSSRGNSPLHF. The CDR3, as DNA: TGTGTCAGCAGTAGCAGGGGTAATTCACCCCTCCACTTT.